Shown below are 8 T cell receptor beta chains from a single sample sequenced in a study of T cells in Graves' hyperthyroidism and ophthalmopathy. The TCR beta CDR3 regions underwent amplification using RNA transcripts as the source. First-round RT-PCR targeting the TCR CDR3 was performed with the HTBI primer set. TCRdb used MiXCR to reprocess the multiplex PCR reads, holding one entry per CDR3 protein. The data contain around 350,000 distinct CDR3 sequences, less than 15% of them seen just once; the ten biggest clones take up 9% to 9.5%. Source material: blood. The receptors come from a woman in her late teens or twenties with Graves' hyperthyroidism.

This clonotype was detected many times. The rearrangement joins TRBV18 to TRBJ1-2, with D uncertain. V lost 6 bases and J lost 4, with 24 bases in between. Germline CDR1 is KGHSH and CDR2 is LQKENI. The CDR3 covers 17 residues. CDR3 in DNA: TGTGCCAGCTCGCTCACGTTTAAGGGTATGGAAGGCTATGGCTACACCTTC. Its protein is CASSLTFKGMEGYGYTF. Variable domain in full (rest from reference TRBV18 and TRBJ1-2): NAGVMQNPRHLVRRRGQEARLRCSPMKGHSHVYWYRQLPEEGLKFMVYLQKENIIDESGMPKERFSAEFPKEGPSILRIQQVVRGDSAAYFCASSLTFKGMEGYGYTFGSGTRLTVV.

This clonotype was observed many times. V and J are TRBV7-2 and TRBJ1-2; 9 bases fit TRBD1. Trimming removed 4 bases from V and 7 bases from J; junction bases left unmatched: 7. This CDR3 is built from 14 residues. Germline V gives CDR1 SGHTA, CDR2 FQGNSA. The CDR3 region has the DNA TGTGCCAGCAGCTCCCCGGGACAGGGTCTTGGCTACACCTTC. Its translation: CASSSPGQGLGYTF. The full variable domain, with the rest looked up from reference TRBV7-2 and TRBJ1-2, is GAGVSQSPSNKVTEKGKDVELRCDPISGHTALYWYRQSLGQGLEFLIYFQGNSAPDKSGLPSDRFSAERTGGSVSTLTIQRTQQEDSAVYLCASSSPGQGLGYTFGSGTRLTVV.

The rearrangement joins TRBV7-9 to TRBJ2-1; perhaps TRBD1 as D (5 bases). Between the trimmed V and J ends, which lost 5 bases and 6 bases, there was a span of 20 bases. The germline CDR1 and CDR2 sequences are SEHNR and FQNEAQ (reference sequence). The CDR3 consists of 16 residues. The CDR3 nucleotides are TGTGCCAGCAGCCCTACTCAGGGCGCCTCTTCCAATGAGCAGTTCTTC. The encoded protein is CASSPTQGASSNEQFF.

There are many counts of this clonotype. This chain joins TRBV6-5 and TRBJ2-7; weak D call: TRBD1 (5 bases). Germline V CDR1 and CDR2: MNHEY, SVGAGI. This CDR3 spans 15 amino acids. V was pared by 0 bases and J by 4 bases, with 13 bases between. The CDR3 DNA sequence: TGTGCCAGCAGTTACTCGAGCAGGGTGGAGTACGAGCAGTACTTC. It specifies CASSYSSRVEYEQYF.

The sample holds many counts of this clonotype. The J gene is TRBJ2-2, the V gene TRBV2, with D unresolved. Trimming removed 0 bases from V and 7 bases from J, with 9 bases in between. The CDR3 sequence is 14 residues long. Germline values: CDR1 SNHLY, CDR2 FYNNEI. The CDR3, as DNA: TGTGCCAGCAGTGAAGCGGGGTGGGACGGGGAGCTGTTTTTT. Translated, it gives CASSEAGWDGELFF.

DNA for the CDR3: TGTGCCAGCAGCTTGATGCTAGCGGGGGGATACACAGATACGCAGTATTTT. Protein: CASSLMLAGGYTDTQYF. V and J are TRBV28 and TRBJ2-3, with 11 nucleotides matching TRBD2. This CDR3 region has 17 residues. The germline V gene encodes CDR1 MDHEN and CDR2 SYDVKM. The V segment lost 6 bases and the J segment 2 bases; nucleotides outside the gene matches: 10.

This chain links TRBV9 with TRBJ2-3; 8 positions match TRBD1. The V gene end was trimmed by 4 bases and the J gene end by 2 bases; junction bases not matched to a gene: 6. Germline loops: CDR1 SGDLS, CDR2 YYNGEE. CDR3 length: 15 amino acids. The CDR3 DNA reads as TGTGCCAGCAGCCCCGGACAGGGCGACACAGATACGCAGTATTTT. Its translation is CASSPGQGDTDTQYF.

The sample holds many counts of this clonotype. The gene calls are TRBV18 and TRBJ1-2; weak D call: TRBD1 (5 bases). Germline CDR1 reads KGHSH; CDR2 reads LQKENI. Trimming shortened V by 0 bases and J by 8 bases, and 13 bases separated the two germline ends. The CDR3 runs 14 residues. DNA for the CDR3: TGTGCCAGCTCACCACCGTCCATGACAGTGGGCTACACCTTC. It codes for CASSPPSMTVGYTF. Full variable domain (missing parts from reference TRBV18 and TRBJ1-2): NAGVMQNPRHLVRRRGQEARLRCSPMKGHSHVYWYRQLPEEGLKFMVYLQKENIIDESGMPKERFSAEFPKEGPSILRIQQVVRGDSAAYFCASSPPSMTVGYTFGSGTRLTVV.